The entry below gives a single TCR beta chain sequence along with its context. Its antigen is unknown. The data are from a study of lymphopenia after photon versus proton radiotherapy. The assay was immunoSEQ multiplex PCR, and TCRdb's table has in-frame clones only and misses some. In the table there are approximately 80,000 clones, around 88% of which are singletons. CDR3 size: 13 residues. The V gene end was trimmed by 4 bases and the J gene end by 5 bases; junction bases not matched to a gene: 4. Germline V gene sequence: CDR1 SQVTM, CDR2 ANQGSEA. Notes on the study in general: A bigger post-nadir fall in TCR diversity correlated inversely with survival time in deceased patients. After the lymphocyte nadir, photon-treated repertoires showed oligoclonal expansion, especially of CD8+ Temra cells.

This sequence was found in a man aged 55 to 70 with pancreatic cancer. This sequence joins TRBV29-1 and TRBJ2-1; 8 bases are shared with TRBD2. The input for sequencing was peripheral blood, taken from a patient treated with proton-based radiotherapy. The CDR3 region has the DNA TGCAGCGTTGGACTAGCGCCTAACAATGAGCAGTTCTTC. Its translation: CSVGLAPNNEQFF.